This paragraph covers one TCR beta chain sequence. Time point here: pre-sensitization, week 0. Treatment: therapeutic diphenylcyclopropenone sensitization with weekly scalp DPC. The sample is drawn from a study of human T cells and chemical hapten exposure. Under the authors' procedure: Across samples, TCR counts had a median of about 92,000 and ranged from roughly 23,224 to 750,000. TCRdb reprocessed the RACE reads with MiXCR, giving one entry per CDR3 protein. These V and J calls derive from TCRdb rather than the authors' analysis. The top ten hold around 2.5% of the sample, which has 200,000 to 300,000 distinct CDR3 sequences, about 9% seen once. V lost 2 bases, J lost 0 bases, and 9 bases lay in between. The CDR3 sequence is 15 residues long.

The V call is TRBV12-3 or TRBV12-4, the J call TRBJ2-3; D ambiguous. Sequencing was performed on whole blood, taken in connection with sensitization to the hapten diphenylcyclopropenone (DPC). This clonotype was obtained from a woman between 40 and 55 years old with alopecia areata. Some clones in this sample may be carry-over from other donors' samples. CDR3 in DNA: TGTGCCAGCAGTTTAATAGGTACTAGCACAGATACGCAGTATTTT. It codes for CASSLIGTSTDTQYF.